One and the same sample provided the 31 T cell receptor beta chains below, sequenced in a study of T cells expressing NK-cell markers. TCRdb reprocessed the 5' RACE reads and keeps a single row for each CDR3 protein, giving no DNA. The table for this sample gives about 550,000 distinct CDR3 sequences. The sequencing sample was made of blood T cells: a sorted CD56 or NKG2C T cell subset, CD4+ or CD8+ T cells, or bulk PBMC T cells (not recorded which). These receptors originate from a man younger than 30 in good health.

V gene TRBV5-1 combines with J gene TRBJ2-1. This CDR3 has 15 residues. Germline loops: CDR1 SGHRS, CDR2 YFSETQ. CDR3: CASTPAGAAYNEQFF.

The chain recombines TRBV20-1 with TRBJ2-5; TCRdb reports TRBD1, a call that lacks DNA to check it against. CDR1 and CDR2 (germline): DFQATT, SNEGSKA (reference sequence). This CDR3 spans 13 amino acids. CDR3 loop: CSAPTGVGETQYF.

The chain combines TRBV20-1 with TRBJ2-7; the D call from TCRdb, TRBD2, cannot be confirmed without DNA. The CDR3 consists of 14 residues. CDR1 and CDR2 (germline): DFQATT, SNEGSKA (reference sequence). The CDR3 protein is CSARSRIRAYEQYF.

The CDR3 reads CATSPPGAQRATQYF. The chain combines TRBV15 with TRBJ2-3; without DNA, the TCRdb call of TRBD1 cannot be checked. The CDR3 totals 15 residues. CDR1 and CDR2 from the germline V gene are LNHNV and YYDKDF (reference sequence).

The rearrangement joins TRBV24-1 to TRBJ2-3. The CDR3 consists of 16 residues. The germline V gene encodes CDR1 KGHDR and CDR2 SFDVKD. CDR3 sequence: CATSDYSGIRTDTQYF.

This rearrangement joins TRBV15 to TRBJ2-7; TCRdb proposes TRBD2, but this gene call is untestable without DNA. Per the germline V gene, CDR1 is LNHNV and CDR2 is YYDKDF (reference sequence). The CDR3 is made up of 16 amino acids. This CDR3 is CATSRDLGGTNYEQYF.

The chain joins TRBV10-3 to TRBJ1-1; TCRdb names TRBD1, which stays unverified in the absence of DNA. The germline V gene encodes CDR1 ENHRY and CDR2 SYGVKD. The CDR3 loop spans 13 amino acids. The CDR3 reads CAIRGTLNTEAFF.

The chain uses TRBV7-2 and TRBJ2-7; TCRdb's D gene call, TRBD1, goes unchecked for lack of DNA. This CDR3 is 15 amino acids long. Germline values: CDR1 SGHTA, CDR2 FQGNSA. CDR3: CASSSLGQGAREQYF.

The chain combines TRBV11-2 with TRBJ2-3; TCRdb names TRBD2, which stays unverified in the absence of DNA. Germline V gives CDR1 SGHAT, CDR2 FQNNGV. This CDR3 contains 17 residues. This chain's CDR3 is CASSSTGVAGGGDTQYF.

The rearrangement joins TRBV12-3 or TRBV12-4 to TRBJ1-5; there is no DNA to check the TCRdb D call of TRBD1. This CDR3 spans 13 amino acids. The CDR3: CASTGGHDQPQHF.

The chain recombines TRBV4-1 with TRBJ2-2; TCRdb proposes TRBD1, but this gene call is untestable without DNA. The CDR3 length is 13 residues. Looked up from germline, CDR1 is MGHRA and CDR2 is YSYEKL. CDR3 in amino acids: CVSMGLNTGELFF.

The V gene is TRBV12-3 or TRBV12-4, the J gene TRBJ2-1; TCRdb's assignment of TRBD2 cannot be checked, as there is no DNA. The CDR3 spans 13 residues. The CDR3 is CASSLWRANEQFF.

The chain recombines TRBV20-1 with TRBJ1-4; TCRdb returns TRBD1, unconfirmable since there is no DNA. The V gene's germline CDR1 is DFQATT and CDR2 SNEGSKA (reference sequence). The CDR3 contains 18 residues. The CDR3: CSATYLGGGARTNEKLFF.

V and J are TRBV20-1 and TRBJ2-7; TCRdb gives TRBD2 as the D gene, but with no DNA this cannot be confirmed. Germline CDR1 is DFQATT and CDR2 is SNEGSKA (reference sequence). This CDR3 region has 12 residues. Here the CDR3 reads CSATGPLWEQYF.

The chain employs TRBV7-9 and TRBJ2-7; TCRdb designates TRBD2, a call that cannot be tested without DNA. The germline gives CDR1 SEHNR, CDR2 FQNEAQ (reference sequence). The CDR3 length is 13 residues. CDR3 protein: CASSLAAEGGQYF.

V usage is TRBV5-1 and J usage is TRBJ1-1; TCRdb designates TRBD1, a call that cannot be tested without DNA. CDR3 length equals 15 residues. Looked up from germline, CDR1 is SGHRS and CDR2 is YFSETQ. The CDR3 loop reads CASSLVSGGGTEAFF. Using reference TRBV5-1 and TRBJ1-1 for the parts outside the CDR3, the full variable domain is KAGVTQTPRYLIKTRGQQVTLSCSPISGHRSVSWYQQTPGQGLQFLFEYFSETQRNKGNFPGRFSGRQFSNSRSEMNVSTLELGDSALYLCASSLVSGGGTEAFFGQGTRLTVV.

The CDR3 sequence: CASSQEGDQNTGELFF. The V and J genes are TRBV4-2 and TRBJ2-2; the TRBD1 assignment by TCRdb is unverifiable without DNA. The CDR3 has 16 amino acids. CDR1 is LGHNA and CDR2 is YNFKEQ in the germline V gene.

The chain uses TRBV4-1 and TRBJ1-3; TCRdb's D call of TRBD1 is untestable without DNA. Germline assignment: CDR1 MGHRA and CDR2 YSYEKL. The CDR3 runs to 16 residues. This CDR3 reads CASSQVGGGGGNTIYF.

The CDR3 loop is CASRPTSDRTKFF. The chain couples TRBV12-3 or TRBV12-4 to TRBJ2-1; TCRdb gives TRBD2 as the D gene, but with no DNA this cannot be confirmed. This CDR3 has 13 residues.

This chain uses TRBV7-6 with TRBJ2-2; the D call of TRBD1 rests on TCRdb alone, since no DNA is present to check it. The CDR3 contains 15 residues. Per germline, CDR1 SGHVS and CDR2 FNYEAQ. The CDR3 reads CASSSGQGVTGELFF.

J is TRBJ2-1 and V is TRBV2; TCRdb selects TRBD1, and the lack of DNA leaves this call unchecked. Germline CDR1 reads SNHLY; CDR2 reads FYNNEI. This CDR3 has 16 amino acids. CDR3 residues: CASSELVLPGDGEQFF. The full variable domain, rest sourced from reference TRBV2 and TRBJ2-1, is EPEVTQTPSHQVTQMGQEVILRCVPISNHLYFYWYRQILGQKVEFLVSFYNNEISEKSEIFDDQFSVERPDGSNFTLKIRSTKLEDSAMYFCASSELVLPGDGEQFFGPGTRLTVL.

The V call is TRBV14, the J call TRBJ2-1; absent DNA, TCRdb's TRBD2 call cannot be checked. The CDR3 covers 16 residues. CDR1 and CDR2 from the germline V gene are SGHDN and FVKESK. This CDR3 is CASSQDWVAGGHEQFF. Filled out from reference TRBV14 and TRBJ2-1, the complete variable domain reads EAGVTQFPSHSVIEKGQTVTLRCDPISGHDNLYWYRRVMGKEIKFLLHFVKESKQDESGMPNNRFLAERTGGTYSTLKVQPAELEDSGVYFCASSQDWVAGGHEQFFGPGTRLTVL.

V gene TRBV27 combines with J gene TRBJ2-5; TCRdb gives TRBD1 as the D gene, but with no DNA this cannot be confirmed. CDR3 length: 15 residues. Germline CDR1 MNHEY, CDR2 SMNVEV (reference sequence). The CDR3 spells CASSLFGGRRETQYF.

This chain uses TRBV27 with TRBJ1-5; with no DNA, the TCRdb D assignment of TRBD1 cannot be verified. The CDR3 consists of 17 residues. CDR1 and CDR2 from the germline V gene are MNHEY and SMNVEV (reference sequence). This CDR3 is CASSPALVRGVDQPQHF.

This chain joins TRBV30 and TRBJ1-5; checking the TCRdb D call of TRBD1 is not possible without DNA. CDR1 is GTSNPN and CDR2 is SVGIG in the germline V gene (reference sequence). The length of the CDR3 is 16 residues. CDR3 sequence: CAWTPNWDRVGQPQHF.

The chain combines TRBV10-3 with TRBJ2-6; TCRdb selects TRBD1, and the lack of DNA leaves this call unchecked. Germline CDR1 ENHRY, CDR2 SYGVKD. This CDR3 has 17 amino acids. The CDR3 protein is CAIRDDRVDSGANVLTF.

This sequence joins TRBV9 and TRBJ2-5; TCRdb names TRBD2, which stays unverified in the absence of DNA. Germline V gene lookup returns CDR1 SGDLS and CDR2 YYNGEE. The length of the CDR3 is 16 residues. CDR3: CASSVSAGGLQETQYF.

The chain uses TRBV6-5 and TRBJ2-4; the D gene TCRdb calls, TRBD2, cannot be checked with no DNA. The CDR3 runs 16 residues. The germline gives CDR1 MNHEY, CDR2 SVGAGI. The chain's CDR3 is CASSYSSSGRAYIQYF.

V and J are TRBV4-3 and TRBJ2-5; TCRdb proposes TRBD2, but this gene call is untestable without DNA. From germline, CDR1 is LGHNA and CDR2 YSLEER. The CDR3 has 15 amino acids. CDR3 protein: CASSQTRSAQETQYF.

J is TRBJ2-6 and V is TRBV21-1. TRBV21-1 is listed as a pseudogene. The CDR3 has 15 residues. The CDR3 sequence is CASSSKVPGANVLTF.

This CDR3 reads CSVLRRQGDTGELFF. The rearrangement links TRBV29-1 to TRBJ2-2. The germline V gene encodes CDR1 SQVTM and CDR2 ANQGSEA. The CDR3 has 15 amino acids.